A single sample gave rise to the 8 T cell receptor beta chains below, sequenced in a study of graft-versus-host responses after intestinal transplantation. The method was immunoSEQ multiplex PCR; TCRdb's version includes in-frame clones alone and lacks a portion of them. Here the sample spans over 85,000 clones, 85% to 95% being singletons. Their recognized antigens are unknown. Sequenced here: unstimulated CD8+ T cells sorted from spleen or lymph node cells, sampled before intestinal transplant. Every receptor here comes from a human donor who received an intestinal transplant.

This clone was seen a single time. The chain recombines TRBV19 with TRBJ1-1; unclear D gene. Germline lookup yields CDR1 LNHDA and CDR2 SQIVND (reference sequence). V was pared by 3 bases and J by 4 bases, with 12 bases between. This CDR3 has 14 residues. In nucleotides, the CDR3 is TGTGCCAGTAGTATCAACCTTCCGGGCACTGAAGCTTTCTTT. It codes for CASSINLPGTEAFF.

This chain uses TRBV7-9 with TRBJ2-7; D may be TRBD2 (5 bases). The V gene lost 1 base and the J gene lost 7 bases, with 8 bases spanning the gap. The CDR3 consists of 12 residues. CDR1 and CDR2 (germline): SEHNR, FQNEAQ (reference sequence). CDR3 amino acids: CASSLGGSEQYF. The CDR3 DNA reads as TGTGCCAGCAGCTTAGGAGGGAGTGAGCAGTACTTC. Combining the CDR3 with reference TRBV7-9 and TRBJ2-7 gives the whole variable domain DTGVSQNPRHKITKRGQNVTFRCDPISEHNRLYWYRQTLGQGPEFLTYFQNEAQLEKSRLLSDRFSAERPKGSFSTLEIQRTEQGDSAMYLCASSLGGSEQYFGPGTRLTVT.

The chain combines TRBV6-5 with TRBJ2-7, with 8 bases lining up with TRBD1. Trimming removed 4 bases from V and 7 bases from J; junction bases left unmatched: 6. Germline CDR1 reads MNHEY; CDR2 reads SVGAGI. CDR3 length equals 13 residues. The CDR3 DNA follows: TGTGCCAGCAGTTTCGGACAGGGACCGGAGCAGTACTTC. This sequence encodes CASSFGQGPEQYF.

The rearrangement uses TRBV5-1 and TRBJ2-1; TRBD2 agrees at 12 bases. V shed 3 bases, J shed 4 bases, and the junction held 2 bases outside the gene matches. The germline V gene encodes CDR1 SGHRS and CDR2 YFSETQ. The CDR3 has 15 residues. The DNA for the CDR3 is TGCGCCAGCAGCTGGGGGACTAGCGGGTACAATGAGCAGTTCTTC. Its protein is CASSWGTSGYNEQFF.

The chain employs TRBV27 and TRBJ1-2; TRBD1 might be the D (5 bases). Trimming cost V 8 bases and J 6 bases, with 16 bases left between them. The CDR3 totals 13 residues. From germline, CDR1 is MNHEY and CDR2 SMNVEV (reference sequence). The CDR3 DNA reads TGTGCCAGCTCTTCAGGACAAGCCCATGGCTACACCTTC. Translated, it gives CASSSGQAHGYTF.

The rearrangement links TRBV7-8 to TRBJ2-5, with D maybe TRBD2 (5 bases). Matching the DNA end better, TRBJ2-7 makes the J call doubtful. Looked up from germline, CDR1 is SGHVS and CDR2 is FQNEAQ. The length of the CDR3 is 14 residues. The CDR3 DNA follows: TGTGCCAGCAGCTTAGCGGGGAGCTCCTACGAGCAGTACTTC. Translation gives CASSLAGSSYEQYF.

This chain joins TRBV19 and TRBJ1-4; perhaps TRBD1 as D (5 bases). With 7 bases removed from V and 7 bases from J, the gap between germline ends came to 13 bases. The CDR3 is 13 residues long. The germline V gene has CDR1 LNHDA and CDR2 SQIVND (reference sequence). The CDR3 region has the DNA TGTGCCAGTACTCTTCCGGGGGGTGAAAAACTGTTTTTT. It yields the protein CASTLPGGEKLFF.

This sequence joins TRBV4-3 and TRBJ1-1; TRBD1 aligns across 8 bases. The CDR3 is 16 residues long. Germline assignment: CDR1 LGHNA and CDR2 YSLEER. Unmatched junction bases numbered 4, after V lost 1 base and J lost 0 bases. CDR3 in amino acids: CASSQGTGPMNTEAFF. The CDR3 nucleotides read TGCGCCAGCAGCCAAGGGACAGGGCCCATGAACACTGAAGCTTTCTTT.